The 18 T cell receptor beta chains reported below all come from one sample, sequenced in a study of blood T cell repertoires in COVID-19. Sequenced by immunoSEQ multiplex PCR; TCRdb stores in-frame clones only, minus some. The table includes fewer than 300,000 clones, 90% to 95% detected once. Sequenced input: peripheral blood. The receptors were sampled from a woman in her twenties or thirties with COVID-19, enrolled during active disease.

To note about this clone: A read error may explain this, as a much larger clone is one base away. V usage is TRBV3-1 (or the pseudogene TRBV3-2) and J usage is TRBJ1-5; D might be TRBD1 (5 bases). Trimming stripped 1 base from V and 3 bases from J, with 7 bases between. The germline gives CDR1 LGHDT, CDR2 YNNKEL (reference sequence). The CDR3 is 14 amino acids. The CDR3 protein is CASSQGQPNQPQHF. CDR3 nucleotide sequence: TGTGCCAGCAGCCAAGGACAGCCCAATCAGCCCCAGCATTTT.

The rearrangement joins TRBV5-1 to TRBJ1-3; perhaps TRBD1 as D (5 bases). Germline loops: CDR1 SGHRS, CDR2 YFSETQ. The V end lost 4 bases, the J end lost 0 bases, and 11 bases lay between the germline ends. This CDR3 comprises 15 residues. In nucleotides, the CDR3 is TGCGCCAGCAGCCCGGGACTTTCCTCTGGAAACACCATATATTTT. It encodes CASSPGLSSGNTIYF.

V gene TRBV6-5 combines with J gene TRBJ2-1; 12 bases match TRBD2. The CDR3 consists of 14 residues. After removal of 6 bases from V and 7 bases from J, the junction contained 4 bases not matched to a gene. Germline V gene sequence: CDR1 MNHEY, CDR2 SVGAGI. The CDR3: CASRLAGGGNEQFF. CDR3 nucleotide sequence: TGTGCCAGCAGACTAGCGGGAGGTGGGAATGAGCAGTTCTTC.

The CDR3 is CASSQDTGTENTEAFF. CDR3 nucleotides: TGTGCCAGCAGCCAAGACACCGGGACAGAGAACACTGAAGCTTTCTTT. V is TRBV4-2 and J is TRBJ1-1; 7 bases fit TRBD1. Looked up from germline, CDR1 is LGHNA and CDR2 is YNFKEQ. With V trimmed by 0 bases and J by 1 base, 5 bases remained unmatched. The CDR3 sequence is 16 residues long.

The V call is TRBV27, the J call TRBJ2-2; 11 nucleotides agree with TRBD2. This CDR3 spans 15 amino acids. CDR1 MNHEY and CDR2 SMNVEV come from the germline V gene (reference sequence). V shed 8 bases, J shed 5 bases, and the junction held 7 bases outside the gene matches. CDR3 amino acids: CASRIAGGATGELFF. The CDR3 nucleotides are TGTGCCAGCCGGATAGCGGGAGGGGCGACCGGGGAGCTGTTTTTT.

J is TRBJ2-3 and V is TRBV7-9; 9 bases are shared with TRBD2. CDR1 is SEHNR and CDR2 is FQNEAQ in the germline V gene (reference sequence). The CDR3 has 19 amino acids. The V segment lost 2 bases and the J segment 0 bases; nucleotides outside the gene matches: 12. The CDR3 loop reads CASSLLVASGKSSTDTQYF. In DNA, the CDR3 is TGTGCCAGCAGCTTATTAGTAGCTAGCGGGAAATCTAGCACAGATACGCAGTATTTT. The full variable domain, in which reference TRBV7-9 and TRBJ2-3 provide the parts outside the CDR3, is DTGVSQNPRHKITKRGQNVTFRCDPISEHNRLYWYRQTLGQGPEFLTYFQNEAQLEKSRLLSDRFSAERPKGSFSTLEIQRTEQGDSAMYLCASSLLVASGKSSTDTQYFGPGTRLTVL.

The genes are TRBV6-5 and TRBJ2-3; 9 bases agree with TRBD1. Germline CDR1 and CDR2: MNHEY and SVGAGI. The CDR3 runs to 14 residues. Trimming removed 4 bases from V and 5 bases from J; junction bases left unmatched: 4. CDR3 loop: CASSLRDREDTQYF. CDR3 coding DNA: TGTGCCAGCAGTTTGCGGGACAGGGAAGATACGCAGTATTTT.

The chain combines TRBV2 with TRBJ1-4; D is unresolved. The CDR3 consists of 14 residues. Trimming took off 6 bases at V and 0 bases at J, with 8 bases between the two ends. The germline CDR1 and CDR2 sequences are SNHLY and FYNNEI. The CDR3 is CASRDWATNEKLFF. In DNA, the CDR3 is TGTGCCAGCAGGGACTGGGCAACTAATGAAAAACTGTTTTTT. Drawing the rest from reference TRBV2 and TRBJ1-4, the complete variable domain is EPEVTQTPSHQVTQMGQEVILRCVPISNHLYFYWYRQILGQKVEFLVSFYNNEISEKSEIFDDQFSVERPDGSNFTLKIRSTKLEDSAMYFCASRDWATNEKLFFGSGTQLSVL.

This chain links TRBV7-2 with TRBJ1-1; 9 bases are shared with TRBD1. The CDR3 has 15 residues. Germline V lookup: CDR1 SGHTA, CDR2 FQGNSA. With 8 bases clipped from V and 0 bases from J, the junction kept 7 bases outside the gene matches. Here the CDR3 reads CASVGTGRMNTEAFF. The CDR3 region has the DNA TGTGCCAGCGTTGGGACAGGGAGAATGAACACTGAAGCTTTCTTT.

The chain is built from TRBV30 and TRBJ1-6; no clear D gene. Trimming cost V 5 bases and J 7 bases, with 18 bases left between them. The CDR3 extends over 15 amino acids. Germline lookup yields CDR1 GTSNPN and CDR2 SVGIG (reference sequence). CDR3 amino acids: CAWLPEGRINSPLHF. In nucleotides, the CDR3 is TGTGCCTGGCTCCCCGAGGGCAGAATCAATTCACCCCTCCACTTT.

The chain has TRBV30 and TRBJ1-1, with D perhaps TRBD1 (6 bases). This CDR3 has 14 amino acids. Germline loops: CDR1 GTSNPN, CDR2 SVGIG (reference sequence). V was pared by 3 bases and J by 5 bases, with 16 bases between. The CDR3 DNA reads TGTGCCTGGAGACTGACAGGTCCGGGAACTGAAGCTTTCTTT. It codes for CAWRLTGPGTEAFF.

The rearrangement uses TRBV19 and TRBJ2-2, with TRBD1 matching 11 bases. V gave up 3 bases and J gave up 7 bases; unmatched junction bases: 4. Per germline, CDR1 LNHDA and CDR2 SQIVND (reference sequence). The CDR3 length is 15 residues. DNA for the CDR3: TGTGCCAGTAGTATCGGGACAGGGGGGATCGGGGAGCTGTTTTTT. It translates to CASSIGTGGIGELFF.

CDR3 loop: CSVRTGGDTEAFF. The CDR3 bases are TGCAGCGTCCGGACAGGGGGGGACACTGAAGCTTTCTTT. The chain is built from TRBV29-1 and TRBJ1-1; 10 positions agree with TRBD1. The CDR3 covers 13 residues. Germline loops: CDR1 SQVTM, CDR2 ANQGSEA. V lost 6 bases and J lost 3; bases outside the gene matches: 4.

V and J are TRBV5-1 and TRBJ1-6; 9 nucleotides line up with TRBD1. The length of the CDR3 is 15 residues. CDR1 is SGHRS, CDR2 YFSETQ, per germline. The ends lost 0 bases at V and 8 bases at J; junction bases unmatched: 3. CDR3 sequence reads: CASSLGQGDYSPLHF. DNA of the CDR3: TGCGCCAGCAGCTTGGGACAGGGGGATTATTCACCCCTCCACTTT.

The chain employs TRBV4-1 and TRBJ2-1, with 8 bases aligning to TRBD2. The CDR3 covers 17 residues. Trimming at V came to 0 bases and at J to 7 bases, leaving 11 bases not matched to a gene. Germline V gives CDR1 MGHRA, CDR2 YSYEKL. The CDR3 protein is CASSQEGTAGVRNEQFF. Here the CDR3 DNA reads TGCGCCAGCAGCCAAGAAGGAACAGCGGGAGTTAGAAATGAGCAGTTCTTC.

The rearrangement joins TRBV5-4 to TRBJ2-5; D remains unclear. V was pared by 0 bases and J by 4 bases, with 7 bases between. The length of the CDR3 is 13 residues. The V gene's germline CDR1 is SGHNT and CDR2 YYREEE (reference sequence). The CDR3 coding sequence is TGTGCCAGCAGCTTGGGGGCAGCAGAGACCCAGTACTTC. It encodes CASSLGAAETQYF. The entire variable domain, with the rest obtained from reference TRBV5-4 and TRBJ2-5, is as follows: ETGVTQSPTHLIKTRGQQVTLRCSSQSGHNTVSWYQQALGQGPQFIFQYYREEENGRGNFPPRFSGLQFPNYSSELNVNALELDDSALYLCASSLGAAETQYFGPGTRLLVL.

This chain links TRBV3-1 (or the pseudogene TRBV3-2) with TRBJ2-5, with 10 nucleotides matching TRBD2. This CDR3 is built from 14 residues. CDR1 and CDR2 (germline): LGHDT, YNNKEL (reference sequence). Germline trimming cut 5 bases from V and 5 bases from J; bases unmatched to any gene: 5. The CDR3 protein is CASSFLAGEETQYF. CDR3 in DNA: TGTGCCAGCAGCTTTCTAGCGGGAGAGGAGACCCAGTACTTC.

The chain recombines TRBV9 with TRBJ1-2, with D uncertain. Germline CDR1 is SGDLS and CDR2 is YYNGEE. The CDR3 loop spans 15 amino acids. V gave up 4 bases and J gave up 3 bases, with 16 bases separating them. The CDR3 region is CASSPGVGVDYGYTF. CDR3 coding DNA: TGTGCCAGCAGCCCAGGCGTCGGGGTCGACTATGGCTACACCTTC.